The clone carrying this T cell receptor beta chain appeared many times. Its antigen is as yet unknown. The data derive from a study of T cells in localized non-small cell lung cancer. The study's findings and limits: There was higher T cell clonality in uninvolved adjacent lung than in tumor, and it was highest there. Because sequencing included only one region (of the tumor), heterogeneity remains possible. Longer overall survival was linked to higher blood T cell density. Researchers found a median around 58 of the top 100 tumor clones in adjacent lung.

Assay: immunoSEQ multiplex PCR; the TCRdb copy retains only in-frame clones and omits some. The sample has 3,200 or so clones; roughly a quarter are singletons. V shed 5 bases, J shed 4 bases, and the junction held 6 bases outside the gene matches. Per germline, CDR1 SGDLS and CDR2 YYNGEE. This CDR3 has 16 residues. The sequences come from lung tumor tissue, collected before any cancer treatment. The clonotype comes from a woman aged 40-75 years with stage I lung adenocarcinoma. The gene calls are TRBV9 and TRBJ2-2; TRBD2 matches at 12 bases. CDR3 region: CASSGTSGGTTGELFF. CDR3 sequence (DNA): TGTGCCAGCAGTGGTACTAGCGGGGGGACCACCGGGGAGCTGTTTTTT.